The 25 T cell receptor beta chains given below trace back to one sample, sequenced in a study of Ad26.COV2.S vaccination and SARS-CoV-2 variants. Sequencing used immunoSEQ multiplex PCR; TCRdb keeps in-frame clones, though not all of them. The repertoire holds 290,000 or so clones, with 70% to 90% as singletons. The treatment here: about 20 received Ad26.COV2.S at low or high dose, single or two shots; several received placebo; per-sample allocation not given. The study sampled participants on day 63 after the first vaccine or placebo injection. The specimen was peripheral blood, collected in a trial of Ad26.COV2.S vaccine versus placebo. The receptors come from a person between 18 and 59 years old who received the Ad26.COV2.S COVID-19 vaccine or a placebo.

This rearrangement joins TRBV25-1 to TRBJ2-1, with 9 bases fitting TRBD2. There are 16 residues in the CDR3. From germline, CDR1 is MGHDK and CDR2 SYGVNS. V shed 4 bases and J 9 bases; nucleotides not matched to a gene: 13. CDR3 in amino acids: CASSGSGRTMSGEQFF. The DNA of the CDR3 is TGTGCCAGCAGTGGGAGCGGGAGGACCATGAGCGGTGAGCAGTTCTTC.

The chain employs TRBV18 and TRBJ2-7; perhaps TRBD1 as D (6 bases). Deletions cut 0 bases from V and 6 bases from J, with 12 bases between. This CDR3 spans 14 amino acids. Germline loops: CDR1 KGHSH, CDR2 LQKENI. The CDR3 sequence: CASSPPPRGGEQYF. CDR3 in DNA: TGTGCCAGCTCACCACCGCCCAGGGGTGGCGAGCAGTACTTC.

This clone came up a few times. V is TRBV7-8 and J is TRBJ2-2, with D perhaps assigned TRBD1 or TRBD2 (5 bases each). Trimming stripped 5 bases from V and 0 bases from J, with 13 bases between. Germline lookup yields CDR1 SGHVS and CDR2 FQNEAQ. The CDR3 sequence is 16 residues long. Here the CDR3 DNA reads TGTGCCAGCAGCGAGAGGGACCCGGCGAACACCGGGGAGCTGTTTTTT. Translating it yields CASSERDPANTGELFF.

This clone was observed a single time. The chain uses TRBV7-9 and TRBJ2-1; a possible D gene is TRBD2 (6 bases). V lost 5 bases and J lost 6, with 14 bases in between. The germline V gene encodes CDR1 SEHNR and CDR2 FQNEAQ (reference sequence). This CDR3 is 14 amino acids long. The CDR3 reads CASSTRLGINEQFF. CDR3 nucleotide sequence: TGTGCCAGCAGCACCAGACTAGGCATCAATGAGCAGTTCTTC.

This rearrangement joins TRBV27 to TRBJ2-3; D not certain. The germline V and J ends were trimmed by 5 bases and 0 bases, with 9 bases remaining between them. Germline values: CDR1 MNHEY, CDR2 SMNVEV (reference sequence). The CDR3 contains 14 residues. The CDR3 sequence: CASSPLASTDTQYF. The CDR3 DNA reads as TGTGCCAGCAGTCCCTTAGCTAGCACAGATACGCAGTATTTT.

This clone has a single count. The chain recombines TRBV20-1 with TRBJ1-1; unclear D gene. Germline CDR1 and CDR2: DFQATT and SNEGSKA (reference sequence). CDR3 length: 13 amino acids. V was shortened by 3 bases and J by 2 bases, with 10 bases between the two germline ends. The CDR3 bases are TGCAGTGCTAGTCCAGGAGTTAACACTGAAGCTTTCTTT. This gives the protein CSASPGVNTEAFF.

This chain uses TRBV19 with TRBJ1-2; TRBD1 might be the D (5 bases). CDR1 and CDR2 (germline): LNHDA, SQIVND (reference sequence). The CDR3 consists of 14 residues. Trimming shortened V by 4 bases and J by 7 bases, and 16 bases separated the two germline ends. The CDR3 bases are TGTGCCAGTAGTACTACTGAGTACGGGGGTGGCTACACCTTC. Translated, it gives CASSTTEYGGGYTF.

This clone was seen only a few times. The V gene is TRBV5-1, the J gene TRBJ1-5, with D perhaps TRBD1 (5 bases). The CDR3 runs 14 residues. Germline V lookup: CDR1 SGHRS, CDR2 YFSETQ. V gave up 4 bases and J gave up 6 bases, with 14 bases separating them. The DNA for the CDR3 is TGCGCCAGCAGCCCGGTTGTGGGGGGTCAGCCCCAGCATTTT. Amino acids: CASSPVVGGQPQHF. The entire variable domain, with the rest obtained from reference TRBV5-1 and TRBJ1-5, is as follows: KAGVTQTPRYLIKTRGQQVTLSCSPISGHRSVSWYQQTPGQGLQFLFEYFSETQRNKGNFPGRFSGRQFSNSRSEMNVSTLELGDSALYLCASSPVVGGQPQHFGDGTRLSIL.

This chain connects TRBV7-2 to TRBJ1-1, with 9 nucleotides matching TRBD1. The CDR3 runs 15 residues. The germline gives CDR1 SGHTA, CDR2 FQGNSA. Germline trimming cut 5 bases from V and 5 bases from J; bases unmatched to any gene: 9. Here the CDR3 DNA reads TGTGCCAGCAGCCCGAGGACAGGGGCGAGGACTGAAGCTTTCTTT. It yields the protein CASSPRTGARTEAFF.

On this clone itself: Other DNA sequences in the same sample also yield this CDR3. The J gene is TRBJ1-6, the V gene TRBV10-3; 7 bases map to TRBD1. CDR3 length: 14 amino acids. In germline, CDR1 is ENHRY, CDR2 SYGVKD. V lost 8 bases to trimming and J lost 7 bases; unmatched junction nucleotides: 8. The DNA for the CDR3 is TGTGCCATCTCAAGGGACAGTTTAAATTCACCCCTCCACTTT. Residues: CAISRDSLNSPLHF.

The V call is TRBV6-5, the J call TRBJ2-7; maybe TRBD1 (7 bases). The CDR3 has 15 residues. Per germline, CDR1 MNHEY and CDR2 SVGAGI. Deletions cut 6 bases from V and 2 bases from J, with 17 bases between. The CDR3 bases are TGTGCCAGCAGGGGGAGGACAGGACAGCCCTACGAGCAGTACTTC. Translating gives CASRGRTGQPYEQYF.

The chain carries TRBV15 and TRBJ1-4; no firm D call. Germline V gene sequence: CDR1 LNHNV, CDR2 YYDKDF (reference sequence). V was pared by 0 bases and J by 2 bases, with 10 bases between. The CDR3 has 16 residues. CDR3 DNA: TGTGCCACCAGCAGAGATAAGACGGCGACTAATGAAAAACTGTTTTTT. Its protein is CATSRDKTATNEKLFF.

This chain connects TRBV7-9 to TRBJ2-1; no clear D. Trimming pared 2 bases from V and 15 bases from J, leaving 14 bases between. Germline V gene data show CDR1 as SEHNR and CDR2 as FQNEAQ (reference sequence). CDR3 length: 12 residues. CDR3 amino acids: CASSLQSVWGFF. The CDR3, as DNA: TGTGCCAGCAGCTTACAGTCGGTCTGGGGGTTCTTC.

This sequence joins TRBV4-1 and TRBJ1-1, with 11 bases matching TRBD1. The V and J ends lost 0 bases and 5 bases, in that order; junction bases with no gene match: 5. The CDR3 is made up of 16 amino acids. The germline gives CDR1 MGHRA, CDR2 YSYEKL. This CDR3 reads CASSQERGTGGTEAFF. In nucleotides, the CDR3 is TGCGCCAGCAGCCAAGAAAGAGGGACAGGGGGAACTGAAGCTTTCTTT.

V usage is TRBV30 and J usage is TRBJ2-7; D call uncertain. This CDR3 contains 11 residues. V was pared by 0 bases and J by 4 bases, with 4 bases between. Germline V gene sequence: CDR1 GTSNPN, CDR2 SVGIG (reference sequence). CDR3 region: CAWSVAYEQYF. In DNA form, the CDR3 reads TGTGCCTGGAGTGTAGCTTACGAGCAGTACTTC.

The J gene is TRBJ2-5, the V gene TRBV9; D is possibly TRBD1 (5 bases). Trimming removed 3 bases from V and 1 base from J, with 13 bases in between. Germline-derived CDR1 and CDR2 are SGDLS and YYNGEE. The CDR3 sequence is 15 residues long. The CDR3 sequence: CASSADGAVQETQYF. The CDR3 bases are TGTGCCAGCAGCGCGGATGGGGCGGTCCAAGAGACCCAGTACTTC.

The chain recombines TRBV7-3 with TRBJ2-7, with D perhaps TRBD2 (5 bases). V was cut by 5 bases and J by 0 bases, with 11 bases left in between. The length of the CDR3 is 14 residues. CDR1 and CDR2 (germline): SGHTA, FQGTGA. CDR3: CASSAGGYSYEQYF. In nucleotides, the CDR3 is TGTGCCAGCAGCGCCGGCGGGTACTCCTACGAGCAGTACTTC.

This chain links TRBV5-4 with TRBJ2-1, with 11 bases aligning to TRBD2. The V gene end was trimmed by 0 bases and the J gene end by 8 bases; junction bases not matched to a gene: 7. CDR1 is SGHNT and CDR2 is YYREEE in the germline V gene (reference sequence). The CDR3 spans 16 residues. CDR3 in DNA: TGTGCCAGCAGCTTGGGATTAGCGGGAGGGACGTATGAGCAGTTCTTC. Protein sequence: CASSLGLAGGTYEQFF.

This rearrangement joins TRBV5-1 to TRBJ1-6; weak D call: TRBD1 (6 bases). Deletions cut 1 base from V and 6 bases from J, with 11 bases between. This CDR3 has 15 amino acids. Germline-derived CDR1 and CDR2 are SGHRS and YFSETQ. The CDR3 loop is CASSLSGARNSPLHF. CDR3 nucleotide sequence: TGCGCCAGCAGCTTGTCGGGGGCCCGTAATTCACCCCTCCACTTT.

V is TRBV6-5 and J is TRBJ1-1; D gene uncertain. CDR1 and CDR2 (germline): MNHEY, SVGAGI. With 0 bases removed from V and 4 bases from J, the gap between germline ends came to 6 bases. The CDR3 has 13 residues. CDR3 in DNA: TGTGCCAGCAGTTACTCTCTCGGCACTGAAGCTTTCTTT. This codes for CASSYSLGTEAFF.

The chain employs TRBV5-1 and TRBJ2-1; no clear D gene. Germline loops: CDR1 SGHRS, CDR2 YFSETQ. The CDR3 totals 12 residues. V lost 4 bases to trimming and J lost 6 bases, with 8 bases between them. The CDR3 nucleotides read TGCGCCAGCAGCCCAATAGCCAATGAGCAGTTCTTC. Translating gives CASSPIANEQFF. Full variable domain (outside the CDR3, taken from reference TRBV5-1 and TRBJ2-1): KAGVTQTPRYLIKTRGQQVTLSCSPISGHRSVSWYQQTPGQGLQFLFEYFSETQRNKGNFPGRFSGRQFSNSRSEMNVSTLELGDSALYLCASSPIANEQFFGPGTRLTVL.

The V and J genes are TRBV4-3 and TRBJ1-3, with D unresolved. Germline assignment: CDR1 LGHNA and CDR2 YSLEER. This CDR3 contains 15 residues. The germline V and J ends were trimmed by 0 bases and 0 bases, with 6 bases remaining between them. CDR3 DNA: TGCGCCAGCAGCCAAGATACGGACTCTGGAAACACCATATATTTT. This sequence encodes CASSQDTDSGNTIYF.

In its sample, this clone was seen a few times. The chain carries TRBV6-5 and TRBJ2-7; D possibly uses TRBD1 or TRBD2 (5 bases each). The germline V and J ends were trimmed by 4 bases and 0 bases, with 10 bases remaining between them. Germline V gives CDR1 MNHEY, CDR2 SVGAGI. The CDR3 has 14 residues. The CDR3 coding sequence is TGTGCCAGCAGTTTAGCAGGGAGCTCCTACGAGCAGTACTTC. It is translated as CASSLAGSSYEQYF.

The chain uses TRBV6-5 and TRBJ2-5, with D tentatively TRBD1 (5 bases). Deletions cut 5 bases from V and 2 bases from J, with 12 bases between. CDR1 MNHEY and CDR2 SVGAGI come from the germline V gene. The length of the CDR3 is 14 residues. CDR3 nucleotides: TGTGCCAGCAGTCCGCGACAGAGGCAAGAGACCCAGTACTTC. Its protein is CASSPRQRQETQYF.

This clone was seen just once. The gene calls are TRBV18 and TRBJ2-7, with D hard to call. Trimming removed 0 bases from V and 5 bases from J, with 8 bases in between. The CDR3 consists of 13 residues. Per germline, CDR1 KGHSH and CDR2 LQKENI. CDR3 bases: TGTGCCAGCTCACCACCAGGGATCAACGAGCAGTACTTC. Its protein is CASSPPGINEQYF. The full variable domain, in which reference TRBV18 and TRBJ2-7 provide the parts outside the CDR3, is NAGVMQNPRHLVRRRGQEARLRCSPMKGHSHVYWYRQLPEEGLKFMVYLQKENIIDESGMPKERFSAEFPKEGPSILRIQQVVRGDSAAYFCASSPPGINEQYFGPGTRLTVT.